Below are 21 T cell receptor beta chains sequenced from a single sample in a study of T cell responses to AZD1222 COVID-19 vaccine. Sequencing used immunoSEQ multiplex PCR; TCRdb keeps in-frame clones, though not all of them. Among 150,000 to 200,000 clones listed, 92% were seen once. Specimen: peripheral blood, collected on day 0 of MenACWY control vaccination. These receptors all come from an adult in good health.

This chain connects TRBV5-1 to TRBJ2-1; 9 bases line up with TRBD2. The V gene's germline CDR1 is SGHRS and CDR2 YFSETQ. The CDR3 is 15 amino acids. V lost 4 bases and J lost 5; bases outside the gene matches: 7. DNA for the CDR3: TGCGCCAGCAGCGTAAGGGGACTAGCTAACAATGAGCAGTTCTTC. Amino acids: CASSVRGLANNEQFF.

This chain uses TRBV16 with TRBJ1-5, with a tentative D call TRBD1 (6 bases). The CDR3 loop spans 15 amino acids. Trimming removed 0 bases at V and 7 bases at J, with 13 bases between. Looked up from germline, CDR1 is KGHSY and CDR2 is FQNENV. For the CDR3, the DNA is TGTGCCAGCAGCCAATCGGACAGTGAACGGCAGCCCCAGCATTTT. Its protein is CASSQSDSERQPQHF.

This rearrangement joins TRBV9 to TRBJ1-1; D call uncertain. Germline CDR1 SGDLS, CDR2 YYNGEE. Trimming shortened V by 4 bases and J by 2 bases, and 12 bases separated the two germline ends. There are 14 residues in the CDR3. The CDR3 region has the DNA TGTGCCAGCAGCCCACAGACCGTTAACACTGAAGCTTTCTTT. Translation gives CASSPQTVNTEAFF.

This clone appeared a single time. The rearrangement links TRBV19 to TRBJ2-3; 10 bases match TRBD2. The CDR3 loop spans 14 amino acids. Germline V gene lookup returns CDR1 LNHDA and CDR2 SQIVND (reference sequence). After removal of 7 bases from V and 6 bases from J, the junction contained 7 bases not matched to a gene. The CDR3 region has the DNA TGTGCCAGTACCTTTAGCGGGAGGATCGATACGCAGTATTTT. This gives the protein CASTFSGRIDTQYF.

The genes are TRBV12-3 or TRBV12-4 and TRBJ1-1; no reliable D call. The CDR3 totals 12 residues. V was cut by 6 bases and J by 1 base, with 6 bases left in between. This chain's CDR3 is CASSRPNTEAFF. In nucleotides, the CDR3 is TGTGCCAGCAGCCGACCGAACACTGAAGCTTTCTTT.

The chain couples TRBV27 to TRBJ2-7; a possible D gene is TRBD1 (6 bases). Trimming took off 5 bases at V and 1 base at J, with 12 bases between the two ends. The CDR3 is 14 amino acids. Germline CDR1 MNHEY, CDR2 SMNVEV (reference sequence). This CDR3 is CASSPVGQSYEQYF. CDR3 nucleotide sequence: TGTGCCAGCAGTCCAGTTGGACAGTCCTACGAGCAGTACTTC.

The chain is built from TRBV27 and TRBJ2-5, with TRBD1 identical over 9 bases. The germline V gene has CDR1 MNHEY and CDR2 SMNVEV (reference sequence). This CDR3 has 16 amino acids. Trimming at V came to 4 bases and at J to 4 bases, leaving 10 bases not matched to a gene. The CDR3 sequence: CASSSRDRAGRETQYF. CDR3 bases: TGTGCCAGCAGTTCCCGGGACAGGGCTGGCCGAGAGACCCAGTACTTC.

The chain is built from TRBV12-3 or TRBV12-4 and TRBJ2-7; 7 bases align to TRBD1. CDR3 size: 12 residues. Trimming removed 5 bases from V and 4 bases from J; junction bases left unmatched: 2. This chain's CDR3 is CASSGDSYEQYF. The CDR3 nucleotides read TGTGCCAGCAGTGGGGACAGTTACGAGCAGTACTTC.

This clone was detected only once. This rearrangement joins TRBV6-1 to TRBJ1-2, with D unresolved. Germline V gene data show CDR1 as MNHNS and CDR2 as SASEGT. CDR3 length: 13 amino acids. With 2 bases removed from V and 4 bases from J, the gap between germline ends came to 8 bases. CDR3 DNA: TGTGCCAGCAGTGAAATGGGCAGCTATGGCTACACCTTC. It yields the protein CASSEMGSYGYTF.

The V gene is TRBV19, the J gene TRBJ1-5; a possible D gene is TRBD1 (5 bases). Germline loops: CDR1 LNHDA, CDR2 SQIVND (reference sequence). This CDR3 is 12 amino acids long. Trimming left V 6 bases short and J 9 bases short, with 12 bases between. CDR3 sequence (DNA): TGTGCCAGTAGGCTCAGGGAAGGGCCCCAGCATTTT. Translating gives CASRLREGPQHF.

The chain couples TRBV6-5 to TRBJ1-6; D is unresolved. V dropped 2 bases and J dropped 10 bases, with 9 bases sitting between them. CDR3 size: 13 residues. The germline V gene has CDR1 MNHEY and CDR2 SVGAGI. The CDR3 here is CASSYGRESPLHF. The CDR3 DNA is TGTGCCAGCAGTTACGGGAGGGAATCACCCCTCCACTTT.

This rearrangement joins TRBV6-4 to TRBJ2-1; either TRBD1 or TRBD2 may fit D (5 bases each). V lost 5 bases to trimming and J lost 5 bases, with 16 bases between them. The CDR3 covers 15 residues. Germline-derived CDR1 and CDR2 are MRHNA and SNTAGT. The CDR3 bases are TGTGCCAGCAGTCCCATTGGGGGAATCAACAATGAGCAGTTCTTC. It encodes CASSPIGGINNEQFF.

This chain joins TRBV5-1 and TRBJ1-5; D is possibly TRBD1 (5 bases). CDR1 and CDR2 from the germline V gene are SGHRS and YFSETQ. This CDR3 comprises 14 residues. The germline V and J ends were trimmed by 2 bases and 2 bases, with 8 bases remaining between them. This CDR3 is CASSFLGGNQPQHF. CDR3 nucleotides: TGCGCCAGCAGCTTTCTGGGGGGCAATCAGCCCCAGCATTTT.

This chain connects TRBV7-9 to TRBJ1-3; the match to TRBD1 covers 7 bases. J lost 1 base, V lost 6 bases, and 3 bases had no gene match. The CDR3 is 14 residues long. Germline CDR1 SEHNR, CDR2 FQNEAQ (reference sequence). The chain's CDR3 is CASRAGGSGNTIYF. In DNA, the CDR3 is TGTGCCAGCAGGGCAGGGGGGTCTGGAAACACCATATATTTT.

This sequence joins TRBV19 and TRBJ1-4; D not certain. Germline V CDR1 and CDR2: LNHDA, SQIVND (reference sequence). V was shortened by 2 bases and J by 4 bases, with 11 bases between the two germline ends. This CDR3 has 15 residues. The CDR3 DNA reads as TGTGCCAGTAGTATAATAGACGGCTTTAATGAAAAACTGTTTTTT. This encodes CASSIIDGFNEKLFF.

The chain has TRBV6-5 and TRBJ2-1, with 11 nucleotides matching TRBD1. The V gene's germline CDR1 is MNHEY and CDR2 SVGAGI. The CDR3 has 15 residues. V trimming: 6 bases; J trimming: 6 bases; junction bases outside the gene matches: 7. CDR3 sequence: CASSRTGTGGNEQFF. As DNA, the CDR3 is TGTGCCAGCAGCCGAACCGGGACAGGGGGCAATGAGCAGTTCTTC.

The chain uses TRBV27 and TRBJ2-7; possibly TRBD2 for D (6 bases). Germline-derived CDR1 and CDR2 are MNHEY and SMNVEV (reference sequence). V shed 7 bases and J shed 2 bases, with 15 bases lying between them. CDR3 size: 14 residues. The CDR3 spells CASKVSAGPYEQYF. In DNA form, the CDR3 reads TGTGCCAGCAAAGTGTCAGCGGGCCCCTACGAGCAGTACTTC.

V gene TRBV5-4 combines with J gene TRBJ1-3; possible D gene TRBD1, 5 bases. The V end was cut by 2 bases, the J end by 3 bases, with 12 bases between. This CDR3 is 15 amino acids long. Germline CDR1 SGHNT, CDR2 YYREEE (reference sequence). The CDR3: CASSLRGMDGNTIYF. The DNA for the CDR3 is TGTGCCAGCAGCTTACGGGGCATGGATGGAAACACCATATATTTT.

Worth noting for this clone: A read error may produce the germline difference seen at one junction end. Other DNA sequences in this sample translate to the same CDR3. This sequence joins TRBV7-8 and TRBJ2-7, with 9 bases lining up with TRBD2. Germline lookup yields CDR1 SGHVS and CDR2 FQNEAQ. The CDR3 loop spans 16 amino acids. CDR3 DNA sequence: TGTGCCAGCAGCTACGCAGAGCGGGAGGCCACCTACGAGCAGTACTTT. Amino acids: CASSYAEREATYEQYF.

The rearrangement links TRBV5-1 to TRBJ1-5; TRBD1 agrees at 12 bases. CDR1 SGHRS and CDR2 YFSETQ come from the germline V gene. The V and J ends lost 4 bases and 0 bases, in that order; junction bases with no gene match: 8. The CDR3 runs to 18 residues. This CDR3 reads CASSRGTGGPYSNQPQHF. In DNA form, the CDR3 reads TGCGCCAGCAGCCGCGGGACAGGGGGCCCTTATAGCAATCAGCCCCAGCATTTT.

In its sample, this clone was seen once. The genes are TRBV15 and TRBJ2-7; 9 bases align to TRBD2. In germline, CDR1 is LNHNV, CDR2 YYDKDF (reference sequence). There are 17 residues in the CDR3. The ends lost 0 bases at V and 2 bases at J; junction bases unmatched: 8. This CDR3 is CATSRDRVAGGTYEQYF. As DNA, the CDR3 is TGTGCCACCAGCAGAGATCGGGTCGCGGGAGGGACCTACGAGCAGTACTTC.